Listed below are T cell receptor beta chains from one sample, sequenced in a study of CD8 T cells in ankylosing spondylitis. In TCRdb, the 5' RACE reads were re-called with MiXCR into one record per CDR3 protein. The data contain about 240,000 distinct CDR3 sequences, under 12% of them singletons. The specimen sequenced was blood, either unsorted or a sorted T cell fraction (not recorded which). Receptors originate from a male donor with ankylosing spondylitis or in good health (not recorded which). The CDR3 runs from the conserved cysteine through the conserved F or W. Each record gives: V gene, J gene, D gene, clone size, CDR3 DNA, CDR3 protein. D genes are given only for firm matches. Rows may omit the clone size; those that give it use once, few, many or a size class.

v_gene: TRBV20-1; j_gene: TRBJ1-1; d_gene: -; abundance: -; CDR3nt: TGCAGTGCTTGGGGTGGGAACACTGAAGCTTTCTTT; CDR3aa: CSAWGGNTEAFF
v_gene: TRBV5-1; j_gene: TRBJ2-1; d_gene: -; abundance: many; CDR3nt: TGCGCCAGCAGCTTTTCGGGGGCCGAAAACAATGAGCAGTTCTTC; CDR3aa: CASSFSGAENNEQFF
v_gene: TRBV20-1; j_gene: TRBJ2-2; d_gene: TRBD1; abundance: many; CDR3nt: TGCAGTGCTAGTCGCCCGACAGGGTTGAACACCGGGGAGCTGTTTTTT; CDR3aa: CSASRPTGLNTGELFF
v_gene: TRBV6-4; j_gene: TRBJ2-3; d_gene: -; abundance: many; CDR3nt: TGTGCCACCTCAGGAGGGGGGACAGACACAGATACGCAGTATTTT; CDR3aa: CATSGGGTDTDTQYF
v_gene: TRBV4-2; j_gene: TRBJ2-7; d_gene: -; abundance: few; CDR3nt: TGTGCCAGCAGCCAAGGCGGAGCCCAACCCTTTGACGAGCAGTACTTC; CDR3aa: CASSQGGAQPFDEQYF
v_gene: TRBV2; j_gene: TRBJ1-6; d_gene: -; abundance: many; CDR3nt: TGTGCCAGCAGTGAAGACAATTCACCCCTCCACTTT; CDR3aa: CASSEDNSPLHF
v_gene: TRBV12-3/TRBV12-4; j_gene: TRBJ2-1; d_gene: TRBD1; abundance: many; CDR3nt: TGTGCCAGCAACAGCCAGGGGGCGTCCTACAATGAGCAGTTCTTC; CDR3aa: CASNSQGASYNEQFF
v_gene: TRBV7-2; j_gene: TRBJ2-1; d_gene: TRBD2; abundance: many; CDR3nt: TGTGCCAGCAGCCCCGGGACTAGCGGTTCTTGGGTGCAGTTCTTC; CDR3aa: CASSPGTSGSWVQFF
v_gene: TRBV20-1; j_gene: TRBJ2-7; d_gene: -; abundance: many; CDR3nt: TGCAGTGCTAGTCCTCGACTCGGAGGGGAGCAGTACTTC; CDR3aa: CSASPRLGGEQYF
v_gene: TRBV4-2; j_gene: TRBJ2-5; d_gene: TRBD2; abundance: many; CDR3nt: TGTGCCAGCAGCCAAGAAGGCGGGAGGGCGGAAGAGACCCAGTACTTC; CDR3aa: CASSQEGGRAEETQYF
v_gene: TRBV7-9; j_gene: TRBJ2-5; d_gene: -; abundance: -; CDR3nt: TGTGCCAGCAGCTTGGTGGTATTAGGACGGGACCAAGAGACCCAGTACTTC; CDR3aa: CASSLVVLGRDQETQYF
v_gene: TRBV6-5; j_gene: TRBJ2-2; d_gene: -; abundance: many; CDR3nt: TGTGCCAGCAGTTACGAATACGCCGCGAACACCGGGGAGCTGTTTTTT; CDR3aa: CASSYEYAANTGELFF
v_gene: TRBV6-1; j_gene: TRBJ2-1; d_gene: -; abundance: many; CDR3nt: TGTGCCAGCAGTGACCCCCTTAGGTCCGCGGGGTACTACAATGAGCAGTTCTTC; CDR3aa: CASSDPLRSAGYYNEQFF
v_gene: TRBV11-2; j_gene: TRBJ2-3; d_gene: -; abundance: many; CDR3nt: TGTGCCAGCAGCTTAGATGTGGGGGGCTCTAGCACAGATACGCAGTATTTT; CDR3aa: CASSLDVGGSSTDTQYF
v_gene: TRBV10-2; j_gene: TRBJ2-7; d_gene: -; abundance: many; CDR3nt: TGCGCCAGCAATAGAGCGAGCTCCTACGAGCAGTACTTC; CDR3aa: CASNRASSYEQYF
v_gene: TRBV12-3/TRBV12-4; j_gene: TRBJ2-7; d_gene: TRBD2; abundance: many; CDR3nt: TGTGCCAGCAGCGGACTAGCCCTATACGAGCAGTACTTC; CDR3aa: CASSGLALYEQYF
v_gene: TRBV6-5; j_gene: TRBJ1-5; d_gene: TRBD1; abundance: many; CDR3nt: TGTGCCAGCAGTTACCCCGGGACAGGGGTGGATAGCAATCAGCCCCAGCATTTT; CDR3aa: CASSYPGTGVDSNQPQHF
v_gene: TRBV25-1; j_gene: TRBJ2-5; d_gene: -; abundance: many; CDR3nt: TGTGCCAGCAGTGAGATCGTACGAGAGACCCAGTACTTC; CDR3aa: CASSEIVRETQYF
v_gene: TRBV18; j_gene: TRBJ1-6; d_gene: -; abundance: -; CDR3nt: TGTGCCAGCTCACAACCGGGGGGAAATTCACCCCTCCACTTT; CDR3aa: CASSQPGGNSPLHF
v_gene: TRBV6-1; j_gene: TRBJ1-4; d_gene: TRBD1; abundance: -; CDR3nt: TGTGCCAGCAGCCAGGACAGGGGGCGTCAAAAACTGTTTTTT; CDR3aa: CASSQDRGRQKLFF